Each of the 31 T cell receptor beta chains below was sequenced from the same sample in a study of regulatory T cells in long-lasting Graves disease (dated by TCRdb to the early 2020s). The library was made by multiplex PCR. Sequencing used an Illumina HiSeq 4000. To build TCR beta libraries, CDR3 regions were amplified by Arm-PCR using iRepertoire HTBI primers. Using fastp trimming at Q25 and MiXCR clonotype assembly, TCRdb reanalyzed the public sequencing data and kept in-frame beta chains. Rows merge per CDR3 protein into single entries with the most common DNA and genes. In all, the sample holds over 500,000 distinct CDR3 sequences, and 15% to 20% of those were seen once. The top ten clones comprise about 11% of the sample. What the time point label conveys for this sample: newly diagnosed GD, antithyroid drugs for less than 3 months. RNA was extracted from PBMCs in TRIzol for both TCR sequencing and RNA sequencing.

This sample was shared with a second study, whose subject was T cells in Graves' hyperthyroidism and ophthalmopathy.

Source: peripheral blood mononuclear cells (PBMCs), taken at new diagnosis, from a patient treated with antithyroid drugs. The receptors here all came from a man aged 18 to 29 with Graves disease. Donor details come from another sample of the same person, matched by shared clones.

This clonotype was counted many times. The chain links TRBV5-1 to TRBJ2-7; the match to TRBD2 covers 11 bases. Per the germline V gene, CDR1 is SGHRS and CDR2 is YFSETQ. Unmatched junction bases numbered 6, after V lost 5 bases and J lost 2 bases. This CDR3 region has 15 residues. CDR3 residues: CASRYGTSGTYEQYF. In nucleotides, the CDR3 is TGCGCCAGCAGATACGGGACTAGCGGAACCTACGAGCAGTACTTC.

This clonotype was observed a few times. The junction and the germline gene differ at one end; a read error may be behind it. The chain links TRBV7-7 to TRBJ2-3, with 11 bases matching TRBD2. The germline gives CDR1 SSHAT, CDR2 FNYEAQ (reference sequence). The CDR3 has 16 amino acids. This CDR3 is CASSLLAGESADTQYF. The CDR3 DNA reads as TGTGCTAGCAGCTTACTAGCGGGAGAATCCGCAGATACGCAGTATTTT.

The chain has TRBV2 and TRBJ2-7; weak D call: TRBD1 (6 bases). The germline V and J ends were trimmed by 7 bases and 7 bases, with 17 bases remaining between them. The CDR3 runs to 13 residues. Germline V gives CDR1 SNHLY, CDR2 FYNNEI. The CDR3 region is CASNVRGIGEQYF. Written as DNA, the CDR3 is TGTGCCAGCAATGTCAGGGGTATAGGGGAGCAGTACTTC.

This clonotype was observed a few times. V gene TRBV7-6 combines with J gene TRBJ2-5; TRBD1 is a possible D gene (5 bases). Trimming left V 5 bases short and J 4 bases short, with 14 bases between. Germline loops: CDR1 SGHVS, CDR2 FNYEAQ. The CDR3 is made up of 14 amino acids. The DNA of the CDR3 is TGTGCCAGCAGCAGGGGAAACGGGCCAGAGACCCAGTACTTC. This codes for CASSRGNGPETQYF.

This clonotype has only a few counts. This chain links TRBV15 with TRBJ1-3; perhaps TRBD1 as D (5 bases). Trimming stripped 1 base from V and 0 bases from J, with 10 bases between. CDR1 and CDR2 (germline): LNHNV, YYDKDF (reference sequence). CDR3 length equals 16 residues. The CDR3 coding sequence is TGTGCCACCAGCAGAGGGGGACGGGGCTCTGGAAACACCATATATTTT. Translating gives CATSRGGRGSGNTIYF.

This sequence joins TRBV5-4 and TRBJ1-2; 7 bases are shared with TRBD1. CDR3 length equals 16 residues. The ends lost 4 bases at V and 3 bases at J; junction bases unmatched: 12. CDR1 SGHNT and CDR2 YYREEE come from the germline V gene (reference sequence). The CDR3 sequence is CASSPARQGADYGYTF. For the CDR3, the DNA is TGTGCCAGCAGCCCGGCACGACAGGGTGCGGACTATGGCTACACCTTC.

The genes are TRBV30 and TRBJ1-2, with 7 positions matching TRBD1. Trimming took 8 bases from V and 5 from J; bases not matched to a gene: 11. CDR1 is GTSNPN, CDR2 SVGIG, per germline (reference sequence). The CDR3 is 13 amino acids. The CDR3: CAGPLQGKYGYTF. In DNA, the CDR3 is TGTGCCGGACCCTTACAGGGGAAGTATGGCTACACCTTC.

This clonotype was counted between two and nine times. Just one base apart from a much larger clone, this may be a read error. Lacking the conserved final phenylalanine or tryptophan, this CDR3 likely reflects a read error. The rearrangement links TRBV6-9 to TRBJ2-4; D assignment may be TRBD1 or TRBD2 (6 bases each). The germline CDR1 and CDR2 sequences are MNHGY and SVAAGI. The V and J ends lost 4 bases and 6 bases respectively, with 13 bases between them. The CDR3 consists of 14 residues. The CDR3 is CASSSRTAGNIQYL. The CDR3 nucleotides read TGTGCCAGCAGTTCCAGGACAGCGGGAAACATTCAGTACCTC.

At least ten counts were recorded for this clonotype. The rearrangement uses TRBV5-6 and TRBJ2-7; D ambiguous. Germline V gene lookup returns CDR1 SGHDT and CDR2 YYEEEE. The CDR3 loop spans 13 amino acids. Trimming cost V 0 bases and J 5 bases, with 9 bases left between them. In DNA form, the CDR3 reads TGTGCCAGCAGCTTGGGGTCTGGCGACGAGCAGTACTTC. Translation gives CASSLGSGDEQYF.

In this sample, this clonotype turned up a few times. CDR3 region: CASSYLRGQDTGELFF. For the CDR3, the DNA is TGTGCCAGCAGTTACCTCAGGGGGCAGGACACCGGGGAGCTGTTTTTT. The chain recombines TRBV6-2 or TRBV6-3 with TRBJ2-2; 8 bases line up with TRBD1. This CDR3 spans 16 amino acids. With V trimmed by 2 bases and J by 3 bases, 5 bases remained unmatched. Per germline, CDR1 MNHEY and CDR2 SVGEGT.

This clonotype was picked up many times. The chain joins TRBV18 to TRBJ2-1; 13 bases match TRBD2. CDR1 KGHSH and CDR2 LQKENI come from the germline V gene. The CDR3 runs 17 residues. J gave up 0 bases and V 3 bases, and 2 bases lay outside the gene matches. Written as DNA, the CDR3 is TGTGCCAGCTCACCCACTAGCGGGAGGGCCTCCTACAATGAGCAGTTCTTC. It encodes CASSPTSGRASYNEQFF.

This clonotype has more than one count but fewer than ten. V gene TRBV2 combines with J gene TRBJ2-1, with 8 bases fitting TRBD2. Germline CDR1 SNHLY, CDR2 FYNNEI. V dropped 9 bases and J dropped 6; count of bases not matched to a gene: 4. The CDR3 totals 12 residues. CDR3 amino acids: CARTLAANEQFF. DNA for the CDR3: TGTGCCAGAACACTAGCGGCCAATGAGCAGTTCTTC.

The V call is TRBV3-1, the J call TRBJ2-1; the match to TRBD2 covers 7 bases. With 1 base clipped from V and 9 bases from J, the junction kept 12 bases outside the gene matches. This CDR3 is 16 amino acids long. Germline V lookup: CDR1 LGHDT, CDR2 YNNKEL (reference sequence). CDR3 region: CASSQVGRPPGLEQFF. For the CDR3, the DNA is TGTGCCAGCAGCCAAGTCGGGAGGCCCCCGGGGCTTGAGCAGTTCTTC.

V is TRBV10-2 and J is TRBJ1-1, with D possibly matching TRBD1 (5 bases). Germline CDR1 reads WSHSY; CDR2 reads SAAADI. Trimming pared 5 bases from V and 0 bases from J, leaving 7 bases between. The CDR3 contains 13 residues. The CDR3: CASSHRLNTEAFF. The CDR3, as DNA: TGCGCCAGCAGTCACAGGCTGAACACTGAAGCTTTCTTT.

This clonotype showed up many times. The J gene is TRBJ1-1, the V gene TRBV6-2 or TRBV6-3; 10 nucleotides align to TRBD1. The V and J ends lost 4 bases and 5 bases, in that order; junction bases with no gene match: 10. The CDR3 is made up of 16 amino acids. Germline assignment: CDR1 MNHEY and CDR2 SVGEGT. The CDR3 nucleotides read TGTGCCAGCAGTTCAGGACAGGGGGATTCGAATACTGAAGCTTTCTTT. It codes for CASSSGQGDSNTEAFF.

The chain couples TRBV20-1 to TRBJ2-7, with 7 positions matching TRBD1. This CDR3 is 14 amino acids long. Germline assignment: CDR1 DFQATT and CDR2 SNEGSKA (reference sequence). V was pared by 3 bases and J by 2 bases, with 7 bases of the junction left unmatched. The CDR3 reads CSARGRDSTYEQYF. The CDR3, as DNA: TGCAGTGCTAGGGGACGGGACAGTACCTACGAGCAGTACTTC.

This clonotype was seen at least ten times. The rearrangement uses TRBV12-3 or TRBV12-4 and TRBJ2-7; 9 positions match TRBD2. The CDR3 is made up of 13 amino acids. V was pared by 6 bases and J by 4 bases, with 4 bases of the junction left unmatched. CDR3 protein: CASSISGRYEQYF. The CDR3 nucleotides are TGTGCCAGCAGCATTAGCGGGAGATACGAGCAGTACTTC.

The sample holds many counts of this clonotype. This chain uses TRBV7-2 with TRBJ2-3, with D possibly matching TRBD2 (5 bases). Trimming took 4 bases from V and 10 from J, leaving 12 bases between them. Germline CDR1 and CDR2: SGHTA and FQGNSA. There are 12 residues in the CDR3. CDR3 protein: CASSSNRGPQYF. DNA of the CDR3: TGTGCCAGCAGCTCCAACAGAGGGCCGCAGTATTTT. Combining the CDR3 with reference TRBV7-2 and TRBJ2-3 gives the whole variable domain GAGVSQSPSNKVTEKGKDVELRCDPISGHTALYWYRQSLGQGLEFLIYFQGNSAPDKSGLPSDRFSAERTGGSVSTLTIQRTQQEDSAVYLCASSSNRGPQYFGPGTRLTVL.

The V gene is TRBV9, the J gene TRBJ2-4; 7 positions agree with TRBD2. The germline CDR1 and CDR2 sequences are SGDLS and YYNGEE. CDR3 length: 15 residues. V was pared by 0 bases and J by 10 bases, with 10 bases of the junction left unmatched. The CDR3 sequence is CASSVDAGVEEIQYF. CDR3 bases: TGTGCCAGCAGCGTAGATGCGGGAGTAGAGGAGATTCAGTACTTC.

This clonotype was seen many times. The J gene is TRBJ1-1, the V gene TRBV20-1; possible D gene TRBD1, 5 bases. The CDR3 has 15 residues. The V gene's germline CDR1 is DFQATT and CDR2 SNEGSKA (reference sequence). Trimming shortened V by 5 bases and J by 4 bases, and 20 bases separated the two germline ends. In DNA form, the CDR3 reads TGCAGTGCTGAAGGCAGGGCGTTTGGGGGCACTGAAGCTTTCTTT. Translation gives CSAEGRAFGGTEAFF.

CDR3 nucleotides: TGCAGTGCTAGACTCGCGGGAGGGTACAATGAGCAGTTCTTC. This gives the protein CSARLAGGYNEQFF. The chain combines TRBV20-1 with TRBJ2-1; 9 bases match TRBD2. The CDR3 has 14 amino acids. Germline V lookup: CDR1 DFQATT, CDR2 SNEGSKA (reference sequence). V dropped 2 bases and J dropped 4; count of bases not matched to a gene: 3.

Only a few counts were recorded for this clonotype. The chain couples TRBV11-3 to TRBJ2-1; 9 bases are shared with TRBD1. CDR1 SGHNT and CDR2 YENEEA come from the germline V gene. The CDR3 is 16 amino acids. The V gene end was trimmed by 1 base and the J gene end by 8 bases; junction bases not matched to a gene: 9. CDR3 amino acids: CASSLGGQGGYYEQFF. CDR3 in DNA: TGTGCCAGCAGCTTAGGGGGACAGGGTGGTTATTATGAGCAGTTCTTC.

V is TRBV19 and J is TRBJ2-2, with TRBD1 as a possible D gene (5 bases). Germline lookup yields CDR1 LNHDA and CDR2 SQIVND (reference sequence). Trimming removed 3 bases at V and 8 bases at J, with 13 bases between. This CDR3 region has 14 residues. This CDR3 reads CASSITGLTGELFF. CDR3 bases: TGTGCCAGTAGTATTACAGGATTAACTGGGGAGCTGTTTTTT.

This clonotype was seen repeatedly, ten times or more. The V call is TRBV2, the J call TRBJ2-7; TRBD1 agrees at 12 bases. CDR3 size: 15 residues. In germline, CDR1 is SNHLY, CDR2 FYNNEI. V lost 6 bases, J lost 7 bases, and 10 bases stayed unmatched. CDR3 nucleotides: TGTGCCAGCAGGCCTCTGGGGGACAGGGGGCATGAGCAGTACTTC. The encoded protein is CASRPLGDRGHEQYF. The entire variable domain, with the rest obtained from reference TRBV2 and TRBJ2-7, is as follows: EPEVTQTPSHQVTQMGQEVILRCVPISNHLYFYWYRQILGQKVEFLVSFYNNEISEKSEIFDDQFSVERPDGSNFTLKIRSTKLEDSAMYFCASRPLGDRGHEQYFGPGTRLTVT.

This CDR3 is CASSSQSDGEKLFF. CDR3 sequence (DNA): TGCGCCAGCAGCTCACAGAGTGATGGTGAAAAACTGTTTTTT. The chain is built from TRBV5-1 and TRBJ1-4; D remains unclear. Germline values: CDR1 SGHRS, CDR2 YFSETQ. The CDR3 runs 14 residues. Trimming removed 3 bases at V and 7 bases at J, with 13 bases between. Combining the CDR3 with reference TRBV5-1 and TRBJ1-4 gives the whole variable domain KAGVTQTPRYLIKTRGQQVTLSCSPISGHRSVSWYQQTPGQGLQFLFEYFSETQRNKGNFPGRFSGRQFSNSRSEMNVSTLELGDSALYLCASSSQSDGEKLFFGSGTQLSVL.

The chain links TRBV25-1 to TRBJ2-7, with D unresolved. This CDR3 is 14 amino acids long. The V gene lost 4 bases and the J gene lost 2 bases, with 12 bases spanning the gap. Germline loops: CDR1 MGHDK, CDR2 SYGVNS. In DNA, the CDR3 is TGTGCCAGCAGTGCAACGACATATGCCTACGAGCAGTACTTC. Its protein is CASSATTYAYEQYF.

The V and J genes are TRBV19 and TRBJ2-3; 10 bases line up with TRBD2. Germline V gene data show CDR1 as LNHDA and CDR2 as SQIVND (reference sequence). The CDR3 is 16 residues long. The junction had 8 bases not matched to a gene; V was cut back by 5 bases and J by 3 bases. CDR3 nucleotide sequence: TGTGCCAGTAGTTCGAGGACTAGCGGAAATACAGATACGCAGTATTTT. Translation: CASSSRTSGNTDTQYF.

The genes are TRBV29-1 and TRBJ2-2; TRBD1 or TRBD2 may be the D gene (5 bases each). Germline V gene lookup returns CDR1 SQVTM and CDR2 ANQGSEA. The CDR3 spans 15 residues. Trimming shortened V by 6 bases and J by 6 bases, and 20 bases separated the two germline ends. In DNA, the CDR3 is TGCAGCGTCCTAAACTACGGGACGCCGGCCGGGGAGCTGTTTTTT. Translation: CSVLNYGTPAGELFF.

This sequence joins TRBV5-1 and TRBJ2-7; D gene uncertain. From germline, CDR1 is SGHRS and CDR2 YFSETQ. The CDR3 spans 14 residues. Trimming removed 0 bases at V and 2 bases at J, with 9 bases between. CDR3 sequence reads: CASSLAAETYEQYF. As DNA, the CDR3 is TGCGCCAGCAGCTTGGCCGCCGAGACCTACGAGCAGTACTTC.

This clonotype turned up a few times. The CDR3 here is CASSLYDGSSGANVLTF. The CDR3 DNA reads TGCGCCAGCAGCTTATACGACGGGAGCTCTGGGGCCAACGTCCTGACTTTC. V gene TRBV5-1 combines with J gene TRBJ2-6, with a possible D match to TRBD2 (6 bases). V gave up 2 bases and J gave up 0 bases, with 12 bases separating them. This CDR3 is built from 17 residues. The V gene's germline CDR1 is SGHRS and CDR2 YFSETQ.

This clonotype has ten or more counts. This chain connects TRBV11-2 to TRBJ2-5; 11 nucleotides match TRBD2. Trimming cost V 5 bases and J 2 bases; bases outside gene matches: 7. The CDR3 covers 16 residues. In germline, CDR1 is SGHAT, CDR2 FQNNGV. The DNA for the CDR3 is TGTGCCAGCAGCGCGAGACTAGCGGGATTTCAAGAGACCCAGTACTTC. It encodes CASSARLAGFQETQYF.